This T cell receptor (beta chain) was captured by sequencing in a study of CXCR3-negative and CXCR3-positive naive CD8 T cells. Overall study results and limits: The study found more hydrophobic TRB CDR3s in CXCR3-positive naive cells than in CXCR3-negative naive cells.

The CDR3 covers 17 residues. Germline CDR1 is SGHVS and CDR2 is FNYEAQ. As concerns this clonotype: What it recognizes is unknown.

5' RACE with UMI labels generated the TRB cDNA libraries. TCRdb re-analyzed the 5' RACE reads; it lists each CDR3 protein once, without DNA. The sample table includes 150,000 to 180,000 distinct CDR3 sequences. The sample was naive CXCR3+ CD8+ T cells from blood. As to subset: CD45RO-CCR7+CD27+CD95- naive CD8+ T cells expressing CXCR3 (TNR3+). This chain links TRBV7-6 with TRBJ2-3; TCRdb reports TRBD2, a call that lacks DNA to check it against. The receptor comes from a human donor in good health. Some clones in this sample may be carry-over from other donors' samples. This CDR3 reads CASSLLEGRTYPDTQYF.